This TCR beta chain originates from a study of Graves' ophthalmopathy and Graves' hyperthyroidism. The overall study: Peripheral blood (taken before any treatment) was collected at initial diagnosis. Study-wide points: A model of 13 signatures distinguished ophthalmopathy from stable hyperthyroidism at approximately 88% sensitivity and about 80% specificity. Blood contained most expanded thyroid clonotypes exceeding 0.001 frequency.

In germline, CDR1 is MDHEN, CDR2 SYDVKM. V lost 5 bases to trimming and J lost 2 bases, with 10 bases between them. This CDR3 contains 15 residues. On this clonotype itself: Its matching antigen is unknown.

Scientists amplified the TCR beta CDR3 regions from RNA transcripts. RT-PCR was first run with HTBI primers, then multiplex PCR in a second round. TCRdb itself ran the multiplex PCR reads through MiXCR, one entry per CDR3 protein. The table includes 300,000 to 400,000 distinct CDR3 sequences, 17% detected once. Ophthalmopathy donors' eye disease showed moderate-to-severe activity, CAS of at least 3, NOSPECS of at least 4 and duration under 3 months. Sequencing was carried out using peripheral blood. J is TRBJ1-6 and V is TRBV28; no reliable D call. The sequence was obtained from an adult man with Graves' ophthalmopathy. As DNA, the CDR3 is TGTGCCAGCAGTGCCGGGCAGACCTATAATTCACCCCTCCACTTT. Its translation is CASSAGQTYNSPLHF.